This T cell receptor (beta chain) was recovered during a study of cytomegalovirus exposure and HLA in healthy donors. Study-level background: Among around 200 million T cells, an earlier analysis found approximately 110 million unique TCR beta sequences.

With 60 Vbeta and 13 Jbeta primers, the PCR was carried out. TCRdb's table, derived via immunoSEQ multiplex PCR, lists solely in-frame clones and lacks some. The sample holds 210,000 or so clones, more than 60% seen once. Donors showed nominal health when sampled, although they likely had unrecorded immune exposures. The specimen sequenced was PBMCs. The sequence came from a man aged 40-50 years in good health and CMV-seronegative.

CDR3 sequence reads: CASSYRQGRLNTEAFF. The CDR3 DNA reads TGTGCCAGCAGCTACCGACAGGGGAGATTGAACACTGAAGCTTTCTTT. The V gene is TRBV7-2, the J gene TRBJ1-1; 8 bases agree with TRBD1. Germline V gene sequence: CDR1 SGHTA, CDR2 FQGNSA. J lost 0 bases, V lost 4 bases, and 7 bases had no gene match. The CDR3 has 16 residues.